Below, 5 T cell receptor beta chains from the same sample are listed, as sequenced in a study of T cells in localized non-small cell lung cancer. The repertoire was sequenced with immunoSEQ multiplex PCR; TCRdb's copy has only in-frame clones and lacks some. In the table there are about 82,000 clones, 80% of which are singletons. The material was PBMCs, obtained before any cancer treatment. These receptors were taken from a man aged 35-75 years with stage II squamous cell lung carcinoma.

This clone has a single count. The J gene is TRBJ1-2, the V gene TRBV28, with TRBD1 identical over 7 bases. The CDR3 spans 13 residues. V gave up 1 base and J gave up 7 bases; unmatched junction bases: 3. Looked up from germline, CDR1 is MDHEN and CDR2 is SYDVKM. CDR3: CASSLSSGGGYTF. The DNA of the CDR3 is TGTGCCAGCAGTTTATCGTCAGGGGGTGGCTACACCTTC.

The V gene is TRBV27, the J gene TRBJ1-6, with 9 nucleotides matching TRBD1. V lost 10 bases, J lost 6 bases, and 10 bases stayed unmatched. This CDR3 contains 15 residues. CDR1 and CDR2 from the germline V gene are MNHEY and SMNVEV (reference sequence). The CDR3 here is CATKWMGQGNSPLHF. The CDR3, as DNA: TGTGCCACCAAGTGGATGGGACAGGGTAATTCACCCCTCCACTTT.

Only a few counts were recorded for this clone. The chain is built from TRBV5-4 and TRBJ2-3, with D unclear. Germline CDR1 is SGHNT and CDR2 is YYREEE (reference sequence). Trimming removed 1 base from V and 5 bases from J, with 11 bases in between. This CDR3 comprises 14 residues. The CDR3 is CASSLYAQQDTQYF. Here the CDR3 DNA reads TGTGCCAGCAGCTTGTACGCCCAGCAAGATACGCAGTATTTT. The variable domain in full, with the rest retrieved from reference TRBV5-4 and TRBJ2-3, is ETGVTQSPTHLIKTRGQQVTLRCSSQSGHNTVSWYQQALGQGPQFIFQYYREEENGRGNFPPRFSGLQFPNYSSELNVNALELDDSALYLCASSLYAQQDTQYFGPGTRLTVL.

This clone was observed a single time. The chain couples TRBV11-3 to TRBJ2-1; D is undetermined. Germline V gene data show CDR1 as SGHNT and CDR2 as YENEEA. The CDR3 has 13 residues. Trimming took 1 base from V and 5 from J, leaving 6 bases between them. The CDR3 spells CASSLGEDNEQFF. The DNA for the CDR3 is TGTGCCAGCAGCTTAGGGGAAGACAATGAGCAGTTCTTC. The whole variable domain, remainder taken from reference TRBV11-3 and TRBJ2-1, is EAGVVQSPRYKIIEKKQPVAFWCNPISGHNTLYWYLQNLGQGPELLIRYENEEAVDDSQLPKDRFSAERLKGVDSTLKIQPAELGDSAVYLCASSLGEDNEQFFGPGTRLTVL.

The CDR3 DNA sequence: TGTGCCAGCAGCTTTTTAGACAATGAGCAGTTCTTC. Its protein is CASSFLDNEQFF. The chain has TRBV5-4 and TRBJ2-1; D ambiguous. Per the germline V gene, CDR1 is SGHNT and CDR2 is YYREEE (reference sequence). The CDR3 is 12 residues long. V was shortened by 2 bases and J by 5 bases, with 5 bases between the two germline ends.